The text below deals with one TCR beta chain. This sample is part of a study of blood T cell repertoires in COVID-19. Overall study: In each case, the material was cDNA or gDNA derived from T cells, B-cell-depleted T cells, or PBMCs.

This table comes from immunoSEQ multiplex PCR, and its TCRdb copy is limited to in-frame clones, with some not included. This table has 400,000 or so clones, around 87% appearing once. This clonotype was obtained from a man younger than 40 who had recovered from COVID-19. Material for sequencing was PBMCs or T cells enriched from blood (not recorded which).

For the CDR3, the DNA is TGTGCTAGTGCTCGGGCGAGCGGGAGTGAGACCCAGTACTTC. This codes for CASARASGSETQYF. This chain connects TRBV12-5 to TRBJ2-5; 8 nucleotides agree with TRBD2. This CDR3 is built from 14 residues. Trimming took 7 bases from V and 5 from J; bases not matched to a gene: 9. The germline V gene encodes CDR1 LGHNT and CDR2 FRNRAP.